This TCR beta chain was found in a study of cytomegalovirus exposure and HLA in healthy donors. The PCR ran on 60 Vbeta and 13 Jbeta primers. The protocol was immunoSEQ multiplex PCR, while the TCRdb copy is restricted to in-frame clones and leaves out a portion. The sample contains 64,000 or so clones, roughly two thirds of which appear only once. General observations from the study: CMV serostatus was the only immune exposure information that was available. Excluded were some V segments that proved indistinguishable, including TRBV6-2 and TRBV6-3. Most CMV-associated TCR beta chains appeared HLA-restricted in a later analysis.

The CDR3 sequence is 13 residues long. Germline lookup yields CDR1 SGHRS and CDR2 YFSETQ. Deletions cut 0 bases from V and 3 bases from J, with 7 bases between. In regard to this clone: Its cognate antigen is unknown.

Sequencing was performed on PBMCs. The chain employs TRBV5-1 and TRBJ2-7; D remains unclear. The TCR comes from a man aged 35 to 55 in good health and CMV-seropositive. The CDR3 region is CASSLDVSYEQYF. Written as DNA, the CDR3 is TGCGCCAGCAGCTTGGACGTTAGCTACGAGCAGTACTTC.